This T cell receptor beta chain comes out of a study of vaccination effects on CD4 cells after COVID-19. Study outcomes and limitations: Late after vaccination, infection- and vaccine-induced clones showed marked clonal contraction. In healthy vaccinees, only 1 of 255 vaccine-induced clones cross-reacted with common cold coronaviruses.

Remarks on this clone: No antigen is known for it.

Measured with immunoSEQ multiplex PCR; TCRdb has only the in-frame clones, and not every one. The sample lists about 21,000 clones; around 75% were seen once. ViraFEST assay sequencing came after antigen-specific CD4+ T cells were expanded with viral peptide pools. The authors isolated CD4+ T cells after about 10 days of culture. None of these healthy vaccinees had been infected with SARS-CoV-2 before vaccination. Some 2.1 million PBMC per well received about 9.6 IU/ml IL-2 and approximately 9.2 ug/ml peptides in culture. The authors exchanged half the medium for IL-2 medium on days 3 and 7. The material sequenced was CD4+ T cells from PBMCs cultured with HCoV-NL63 spike peptides, taken before COVID-19 vaccination. The clonotype was recovered from a human donor who received a COVID-19 vaccine.

The DNA of the CDR3 is TGTGCCAGCAGCTGGGACAGGGGCTCCTACGAGCAGTACTTC. Protein sequence: CASSWDRGSYEQYF. The chain joins TRBV5-8 to TRBJ2-7; 10 bases line up with TRBD1. The CDR3 is 14 residues long. CDR1 is SGHTS and CDR2 is YDEGEE in the germline V gene. Trimming at V came to 3 bases and at J to 0 bases, leaving 0 bases not matched to a gene.